A single T cell receptor (beta chain) is shown here with its context. The antigen remains undetermined. Only Caucasian adults living in Nashville, Tennessee served as donors. Trimming at V came to 2 bases and at J to 5 bases, leaving 5 bases not matched to a gene. Germline-derived CDR1 and CDR2 are SGDLS and YYNGEE. The CDR3 has 14 residues. Sequencing was at deep level. TCRdb's copy holds only in-frame clones and misses some; the assay was immunoSEQ multiplex PCR. The profile shows over a million clones, approximately 72% of them singletons. The sample comes from a study of shared clonotypes between healthy human individuals. Study-level findings and limits: The four-donor shared clonotypes exceeded non-shared clonotypes in generation probability, with non-shared ones scoring lower.

The chain is built from TRBV9 and TRBJ2-5, with 8 bases lining up with TRBD2. The origin of this receptor is a man between 18 and 35 years old in good health. Sequenced: memory CD4+ T cells sorted from blood. Regarding subset: CD45RA-negative fraction. CDR3 sequence: CASSVTGGLETQYF. The CDR3 DNA is TGTGCCAGCAGCGTGACGGGGGGGCTGGAGACCCAGTACTTC.